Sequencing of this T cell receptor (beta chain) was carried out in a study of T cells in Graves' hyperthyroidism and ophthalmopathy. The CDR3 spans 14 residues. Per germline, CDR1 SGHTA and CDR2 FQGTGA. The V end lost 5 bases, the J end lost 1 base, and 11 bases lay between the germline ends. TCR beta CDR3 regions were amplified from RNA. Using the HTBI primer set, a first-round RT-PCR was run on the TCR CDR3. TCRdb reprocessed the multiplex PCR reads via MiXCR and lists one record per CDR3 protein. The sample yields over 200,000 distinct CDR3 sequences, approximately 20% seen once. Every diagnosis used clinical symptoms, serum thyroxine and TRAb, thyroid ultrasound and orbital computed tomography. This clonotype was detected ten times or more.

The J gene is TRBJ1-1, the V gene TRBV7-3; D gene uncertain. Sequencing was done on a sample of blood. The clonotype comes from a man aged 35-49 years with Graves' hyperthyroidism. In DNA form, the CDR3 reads TGTGCCAGCAGCCAGACTTCTGGGAACACTGAAGCTTTCTTT. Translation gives CASSQTSGNTEAFF.